One and the same sample provided the 32 T cell receptor beta chains below, sequenced in a study of shared clonotypes between healthy human individuals. Clones were sequenced by immunoSEQ multiplex PCR, and TCRdb holds only the in-frame ones, with some missing. This sample has 2 million to 3 million clones, with over 85% found just once. The source material was naive CD4+ T cells from PBMCs. Subset denoted: CD45RA+ positively selected. Receptors originate from a young man in good health. Some clones in this sample may be carry-over from other donors' samples.

The chain has TRBV7-3 and TRBJ2-3; D remains unclear. The V gene lost 1 base and the J gene lost 5 bases, with 7 bases spanning the gap. Germline-derived CDR1 and CDR2 are SGHTA and FQGTGA. This CDR3 has 13 amino acids. This CDR3 is CASSLSPLDTQYF. The CDR3 DNA reads as TGTGCCAGCAGCTTAAGTCCCTTAGATACGCAGTATTTT.

The gene calls are TRBV18 and TRBJ2-1; perhaps TRBD2 as D (6 bases). The CDR3 is made up of 14 amino acids. V lost 2 bases to trimming and J lost 5 bases, with 10 bases between them. CDR1 and CDR2 from the germline V gene are KGHSH and LQKENI. The CDR3 is CASSPILANNEQFF. CDR3 DNA: TGTGCCAGCTCACCAATTCTAGCGAACAATGAGCAGTTCTTC.

The chain couples TRBV6-1 to TRBJ2-1; D is perhaps TRBD1 or TRBD2 (5 bases each). Per germline, CDR1 MNHNS and CDR2 SASEGT. CDR3 length: 14 residues. V was trimmed by 3 bases and J by 6 bases, leaving 12 bases between them. The DNA of the CDR3 is TGTGCCAGCAGTGATTCCGGGACCGTCAATGAGCAGTTCTTC. Translating gives CASSDSGTVNEQFF.

The chain employs TRBV23-1 and TRBJ2-6, with 8 bases identical to TRBD2. TRBV23-1 is an ORF, with its function uncertain. CDR3 length equals 18 residues. Trimming took 2 bases from V and 2 from J; bases not matched to a gene: 8. Here the CDR3 DNA reads TGCGCCAGCAGTCAACCTCGGGAGGGTTCGCCTGGGGCCAACGTCCTGACTTTC. This translates into CASSQPREGSPGANVLTF.

This clone was counted a single time. The J gene is TRBJ1-1, the V gene TRBV6-5, with D unclear. The ends were cut back, 5 bases at V and 6 bases at J, with 16 bases in the middle. The length of the CDR3 is 14 residues. Germline-derived CDR1 and CDR2 are MNHEY and SVGAGI. In nucleotides, the CDR3 is TGTGCCAGCAGTCTAACATTACCGGTATCTGAAGCTTTCTTT. Residues: CASSLTLPVSEAFF.

The chain recombines TRBV29-1 with TRBJ2-1; TRBD2 agrees at 9 bases. The CDR3 totals 12 residues. Germline CDR1 and CDR2: SQVTM and ANQGSEA. V lost 5 bases, J lost 9 bases, and 5 bases stayed unmatched. The CDR3 DNA is TGCAGCGTTAGTAGCGGGAGACCTGAGCAGTTCTTC. Its protein is CSVSSGRPEQFF.

V usage is TRBV6-5 and J usage is TRBJ1-1; the D gene is possibly TRBD1 (5 bases). The germline V and J ends were trimmed by 6 bases and 0 bases, with 11 bases remaining between them. The CDR3 consists of 14 residues. Germline CDR1 reads MNHEY; CDR2 reads SVGAGI. The DNA for the CDR3 is TGTGCCAGCAGGGCGGGACGGGTGAACACTGAAGCTTTCTTT. The encoded protein is CASRAGRVNTEAFF.

The chain joins TRBV28 to TRBJ2-6; 12 nucleotides align to TRBD2. The junction had 4 bases not matched to a gene; V was cut back by 5 bases and J by 2 bases. CDR1 is MDHEN and CDR2 is SYDVKM in the germline V gene. This CDR3 is built from 17 residues. The CDR3 reads CASSPSGRAAGANVLTF. In nucleotides, the CDR3 is TGTGCCAGCAGTCCTAGCGGGAGGGCCGCTGGGGCCAACGTCCTGACTTTC.

The chain employs TRBV29-1 and TRBJ1-3; a possible D gene is TRBD1 (5 bases). V was cut by 7 bases and J by 2 bases, with 15 bases left in between. The CDR3 length is 14 residues. Germline V gene lookup returns CDR1 SQVTM and CDR2 ANQGSEA. CDR3 amino acids: CSAESGTAGNTIYF. As DNA, the CDR3 is TGCAGCGCCGAATCCGGGACTGCTGGAAACACCATATATTTT.

The rearrangement links TRBV4-3 to TRBJ2-3; perhaps TRBD1 as D (5 bases). The V gene lost 2 bases and the J gene lost 3 bases, with 15 bases spanning the gap. CDR1 LGHNA and CDR2 YSLEER come from the germline V gene. This CDR3 comprises 16 residues. This chain's CDR3 is CASSQRIGKGTDTQYF. The CDR3 DNA reads TGCGCCAGCAGCCAAAGGATCGGTAAGGGGACAGATACGCAGTATTTT.

The chain recombines TRBV2 with TRBJ2-2; 7 nucleotides agree with TRBD1. After removal of 5 bases from V and 3 bases from J, the junction contained 9 bases not matched to a gene. The CDR3 has 16 amino acids. Germline CDR1 reads SNHLY; CDR2 reads FYNNEI. The CDR3: CASSREQGSYTGELFF. CDR3 coding DNA: TGTGCCAGCAGTCGGGAACAGGGGAGTTACACCGGGGAGCTGTTTTTT.

This clone was seen only a few times. The genes are TRBV14 and TRBJ1-1, with D hard to call. The CDR3 covers 14 residues. Between the trimmed V and J ends, which lost 5 bases and 5 bases, there was a span of 15 bases. Germline assignment: CDR1 SGHDN and CDR2 FVKESK. The CDR3 nucleotides read TGTGCCAGCAGCTCCCCGGGTGTGGGGACTGAAGCTTTCTTT. This sequence encodes CASSSPGVGTEAFF.

V and J are TRBV5-1 and TRBJ1-1; 7 nucleotides line up with TRBD1. The germline gives CDR1 SGHRS, CDR2 YFSETQ. The CDR3 extends over 15 amino acids. V lost 4 bases and J lost 1; bases outside the gene matches: 7. In nucleotides, the CDR3 is TGCGCCAGCAGCGTTTCCGGGACAGAGAACACTGAAGCTTTCTTT. Translated, it gives CASSVSGTENTEAFF.

A note on this clone: Other DNA variants within this sample encode the same CDR3. The rearrangement uses TRBV29-1 and TRBJ2-7; no reliable D call. Per germline, CDR1 SQVTM and CDR2 ANQGSEA. The CDR3 covers 11 residues. V gave up 4 bases and J gave up 4 bases, with 8 bases separating them. This CDR3 reads CSVGLYYEQYF. CDR3 nucleotides: TGCAGCGTTGGCCTGTATTACGAGCAGTACTTC.

The rearrangement uses TRBV28 and TRBJ1-6; TRBD1 is a possible D gene (5 bases). Germline CDR1 MDHEN, CDR2 SYDVKM. Trimming left V 5 bases short and J 9 bases short, with 17 bases between. The CDR3 covers 15 residues. CDR3 residues: CASSPRGGGVSPLHF. CDR3 nucleotide sequence: TGTGCCAGCAGTCCCCGAGGTGGAGGGGTTTCACCCCTCCACTTT.

The V and J genes are TRBV6-4 and TRBJ1-1; 9 nucleotides match TRBD1. CDR3 size: 13 residues. V shed 6 bases and J 3 bases; nucleotides not matched to a gene: 2. Germline values: CDR1 MRHNA, CDR2 SNTAGT. The CDR3 DNA reads as TGTGCCAGCAGGAGGACAGGGGACACTGAAGCTTTCTTT. Its translation: CASRRTGDTEAFF.

This chain uses TRBV28 with TRBJ1-2; TRBD1 matches 8 bases. The CDR3 is made up of 15 amino acids. The germline gives CDR1 MDHEN, CDR2 SYDVKM. J lost 2 bases, V lost 3 bases, and 5 bases had no gene match. CDR3 loop: CASSLAGQGNYGYTF. The CDR3 DNA reads as TGTGCCAGCAGTTTGGCCGGACAGGGCAACTATGGCTACACCTTC.

The chain carries TRBV5-1 and TRBJ2-2; D is unresolved. V lost 0 bases to trimming and J lost 5 bases, with 11 bases between them. CDR3 length: 15 residues. Germline V gene lookup returns CDR1 SGHRS and CDR2 YFSETQ. DNA of the CDR3: TGCGCCAGCAGCTTGGTTCTAGTGGGGACCGGGGAGCTGTTTTTT. Its translation is CASSLVLVGTGELFF. The full variable domain, with the rest looked up from reference TRBV5-1 and TRBJ2-2, is KAGVTQTPRYLIKTRGQQVTLSCSPISGHRSVSWYQQTPGQGLQFLFEYFSETQRNKGNFPGRFSGRQFSNSRSEMNVSTLELGDSALYLCASSLVLVGTGELFFGEGSRLTVL.

The chain combines TRBV5-1 with TRBJ1-3, with D perhaps matching TRBD1 (5 bases). Germline V gives CDR1 SGHRS, CDR2 YFSETQ. The V and J ends lost 4 bases and 3 bases respectively, with 14 bases between them. The CDR3 runs 15 residues. The CDR3 DNA reads TGCGCCAGCAGCCGCACGGCAGGGAGTGGAAACACCATATATTTT. Its protein product is CASSRTAGSGNTIYF. The full variable domain, with the rest looked up from reference TRBV5-1 and TRBJ1-3, is KAGVTQTPRYLIKTRGQQVTLSCSPISGHRSVSWYQQTPGQGLQFLFEYFSETQRNKGNFPGRFSGRQFSNSRSEMNVSTLELGDSALYLCASSRTAGSGNTIYFGEGSWLTVV.

This clone was seen once. V usage is TRBV6-5 and J usage is TRBJ2-1; TRBD2 agrees at 11 bases. Germline lookup yields CDR1 MNHEY and CDR2 SVGAGI. V gave up 3 bases and J gave up 7 bases; unmatched junction bases: 2. CDR3 length: 14 residues. The CDR3 sequence is CASSYSSGRNEQFF. DNA for the CDR3: TGTGCCAGCAGTTATTCTAGCGGGAGGAATGAGCAGTTCTTC.

In nucleotides, the CDR3 is TGCGCCAGCAGCTTGGGTGAGCCCCAGACAGATACGCAGTATTTT. It translates to CASSLGEPQTDTQYF. The gene calls are TRBV5-1 and TRBJ2-3; D remains ambiguous. The CDR3 spans 15 residues. V was trimmed by 0 bases and J by 3 bases, leaving 11 bases between them. Per the germline V gene, CDR1 is SGHRS and CDR2 is YFSETQ.

This rearrangement joins TRBV27 to TRBJ2-6; perhaps TRBD1 as D (5 bases). The CDR3 contains 15 residues. V lost 10 bases and J lost 0, with 13 bases in between. Germline CDR1 is MNHEY and CDR2 is SMNVEV (reference sequence). In DNA, the CDR3 is TGTGCCACCTGGGGCACACGCTCTGGGGCCAACGTCCTGACTTTC. Its protein is CATWGTRSGANVLTF.

This clone appeared a single time. The gene calls are TRBV5-1 and TRBJ2-1, with 9 nucleotides matching TRBD2. V was pared by 4 bases and J by 8 bases, with 10 bases of the junction left unmatched. Germline V gene data show CDR1 as SGHRS and CDR2 as YFSETQ. This CDR3 is built from 15 residues. For the CDR3, the DNA is TGCGCCAGCAGCCTGGGTAGCGGGAGTCTGGATGAGCAGTTCTTC. It yields the protein CASSLGSGSLDEQFF.

The chain links TRBV7-2 to TRBJ2-5, with D hard to call. In germline, CDR1 is SGHTA, CDR2 FQGNSA. Trimming removed 0 bases from V and 2 bases from J, with 10 bases in between. This CDR3 spans 15 amino acids. The CDR3 coding sequence is TGTGCCAGCAGCTTAGCGCCCGGCAGTCAAGAGACCCAGTACTTC. Residues: CASSLAPGSQETQYF.

DNA for the CDR3: TGTGCCAGCAGTGAGATGACAGGGTGGGCGAATCAGCCCCAGCATTTT. It is translated as CASSEMTGWANQPQHF. This chain joins TRBV6-1 and TRBJ1-5; the match to TRBD1 covers 7 bases. The germline CDR1 and CDR2 sequences are MNHNS and SASEGT. Trimming took 3 bases from V and 4 from J; bases not matched to a gene: 9. The CDR3 runs 16 residues.

Concerning this clone: This same CDR3 is encoded by further DNA sequences in the sample. The chain combines TRBV5-1 with TRBJ2-1; 7 nucleotides align to TRBD2. Germline values: CDR1 SGHRS, CDR2 YFSETQ. The CDR3 length is 15 residues. V shed 4 bases and J 3 bases; nucleotides not matched to a gene: 7. The DNA of the CDR3 is TGCGCCAGCAGCCCCGGGCTAGCGGACTACAATGAGCAGTTCTTC. Protein product: CASSPGLADYNEQFF.

The chain employs TRBV11-2 and TRBJ2-1; possibly TRBD2 for D (5 bases). V shed 3 bases and J shed 8 bases, with 17 bases lying between them. The CDR3 runs 15 residues. CDR1 and CDR2 from the germline V gene are SGHAT and FQNNGV. The CDR3 DNA reads as TGTGCCAGCAGCTTTGCTAGCACAACCGGCGATGAGCAGTTCTTC. Protein product: CASSFASTTGDEQFF.

This sequence joins TRBV2 and TRBJ2-3; a weak D match, TRBD2 (6 bases). V gave up 1 base and J gave up 0 bases, with 17 bases separating them. CDR3 size: 18 residues. CDR1 is SNHLY and CDR2 is FYNNEI in the germline V gene. As DNA, the CDR3 is TGTGCCAGCAGTGAAGGGGTCAGCGGGCCGCCTAGCACAGATACGCAGTATTTT. Its translation: CASSEGVSGPPSTDTQYF.

As DNA, the CDR3 is TGTGCCAGCAGCTTGGCCGGGCTAGCGGGAGGTGATACGCAGTATTTT. Protein: CASSLAGLAGGDTQYF. V and J are TRBV5-6 and TRBJ2-3; 11 bases map to TRBD2. Germline V CDR1 and CDR2: SGHDT, YYEEEE. With V trimmed by 0 bases and J by 6 bases, 6 bases remained unmatched. This CDR3 has 16 residues.

The rearrangement uses TRBV28 and TRBJ1-3, with a weak D call TRBD1 (6 bases). This CDR3 contains 15 residues. Trimming cost V 9 bases and J 1 base, with 16 bases left between them. In germline, CDR1 is MDHEN, CDR2 SYDVKM. The CDR3 loop is CARLGQSNSGNTIYF. For the CDR3, the DNA is TGTGCCAGACTAGGACAGTCCAATTCTGGAAACACCATATATTTT.

This clone was found a few times. The CDR3 DNA is TGTGCCAGCAGGAGTCGACTTAACACTGAAGCTTTCTTT. Its translation is CASRSRLNTEAFF. The chain joins TRBV27 to TRBJ1-1; D remains unclear. V was cut by 6 bases and J by 2 bases, with 10 bases left in between. Germline CDR1 reads MNHEY; CDR2 reads SMNVEV (reference sequence). The CDR3 has 13 residues.

The genes are TRBV7-9 and TRBJ1-4; TRBD1 matches 10 bases. The CDR3 spans 15 residues. Trimming took 0 bases from V and 8 from J; bases not matched to a gene: 3. Germline CDR1 SEHNR, CDR2 FQNEAQ (reference sequence). The chain's CDR3 is CASSLALTGGEKLFF. The CDR3 DNA follows: TGTGCCAGCAGCTTAGCGCTGACAGGGGGCGAAAAACTGTTTTTT.